Each of the 14 T cell receptor beta chains below was sequenced from the same sample in a study of CD4 T cells in relation to SARS-CoV-2 and coronaviruses. Clones were sequenced by immunoSEQ multiplex PCR, and TCRdb holds only the in-frame ones, with some missing. The sample records more than 15,000 clones, roughly 87% being singletons. Unexposed donor CD4+ T cells date from 2011-2018, before the COVID-19 pandemic. After 10 to 11 days of culture, CD4+ T cells were isolated. No cognate antigen is known for these TCRs. The sample taken for sequencing was CD4+ T cells from PBMCs, cultured in vitro. These receptors originate from a human donor in good health.

This clone is a singleton in its sample. J is TRBJ1-4 and V is TRBV2, with TRBD1 identical over 9 bases. The CDR3 loop spans 14 amino acids. V lost 2 bases and J lost 8; bases outside the gene matches: 3. CDR1 is SNHLY, CDR2 FYNNEI, per germline. CDR3 nucleotides: TGTGCCAGCAGTGAACCGGACAGGGGCGAAAAACTGTTTTTT. It specifies CASSEPDRGEKLFF.

CDR3 nucleotides: TGTGCCAGCAGTGACGGACAGGGTGGTAAAGGCTACACCTTC. The encoded protein is CASSDGQGGKGYTF. This sequence joins TRBV6-4 and TRBJ1-2; TRBD1 matches 8 bases. The CDR3 consists of 14 residues. CDR1 and CDR2 from the germline V gene are MRHNA and SNTAGT. V was pared by 2 bases and J by 8 bases, with 7 bases of the junction left unmatched.

The chain has TRBV7-2 and TRBJ1-1; TRBD1 matches 9 bases. The V and J ends lost 6 bases and 3 bases, in that order; junction bases with no gene match: 8. CDR1 SGHTA and CDR2 FQGNSA come from the germline V gene. This CDR3 spans 15 amino acids. The CDR3 loop reads CASSPTGGGDTEAFF. CDR3 DNA: TGTGCCAGCAGTCCCACAGGGGGCGGCGACACTGAAGCTTTCTTT.

This chain joins TRBV3-1 (or the pseudogene TRBV3-2) and TRBJ2-6, with TRBD1 as a possible D gene (6 bases). Trimming pared 0 bases from V and 0 bases from J, leaving 12 bases between. Germline lookup yields CDR1 LGHDT and CDR2 YNNKEL (reference sequence). The CDR3 runs to 18 residues. CDR3 nucleotides: TGTGCCAGCAGCCAAGAATGGGACACCAGCTCTGGGGCCAACGTCCTGACTTTC. It specifies CASSQEWDTSSGANVLTF.

The chain couples TRBV12-3 or TRBV12-4 to TRBJ2-4, with D uncertain. V was clipped by 8 bases and J by 0 bases, with 5 bases between them. The CDR3 extends over 12 amino acids. The CDR3 here is CASSVAKNIQYF. The CDR3 DNA sequence: TGTGCCAGCTCCGTAGCCAAAAACATTCAGTACTTC.

The chain links TRBV5-1 to TRBJ1-4; a possible D gene is TRBD1 (5 bases). Looked up from germline, CDR1 is SGHRS and CDR2 is YFSETQ. Trimming took off 0 bases at V and 6 bases at J, with 12 bases between the two ends. The length of the CDR3 is 15 residues. The CDR3 bases are TGCGCCAGCAGCTTGGCAGGGACGAGGGATGAAAAACTGTTTTTT. It yields the protein CASSLAGTRDEKLFF.

This sequence joins TRBV9 and TRBJ1-1; a possible D gene is TRBD1 (5 bases). Per the germline V gene, CDR1 is SGDLS and CDR2 is YYNGEE. CDR3 length equals 15 residues. Trimming left V 6 bases short and J 1 base short, with 16 bases between. In DNA form, the CDR3 reads TGTGCCAGCACCGAACGCCGGGACCAGAACACTGAAGCTTTCTTT. Translation: CASTERRDQNTEAFF.

The chain employs TRBV7-3 and TRBJ2-1, with TRBD2 matching over 7 bases. Germline CDR1 and CDR2: SGHTA and FQGTGA. V shed 8 bases and J 3 bases; nucleotides not matched to a gene: 4. The CDR3 is 13 amino acids. CDR3: CASGGGGYNEQFF. DNA for the CDR3: TGTGCCAGCGGGGGGGGAGGCTACAATGAGCAGTTCTTC.

The chain is built from TRBV19 and TRBJ1-5, with 7 bases aligning to TRBD1. CDR1 and CDR2 from the germline V gene are LNHDA and SQIVND (reference sequence). The CDR3 has 14 residues. J lost 7 bases, V lost 6 bases, and 9 bases had no gene match. Here the CDR3 DNA reads TGTGCCAGTAGGATAACAGGGGCCGGGCAGCCCCAGCATTTT. It codes for CASRITGAGQPQHF. The full variable domain, rest sourced from reference TRBV19 and TRBJ1-5, is DGGITQSPKYLFRKEGQNVTLSCEQNLNHDAMYWYRQDPGQGLRLIYYSQIVNDFQKGDIAEGYSVSREKKESFPLTVTSAQKNPTAFYLCASRITGAGQPQHFGDGTRLSIL.

J is TRBJ2-3 and V is TRBV4-3; 8 nucleotides align to TRBD1. Per the germline V gene, CDR1 is LGHNA and CDR2 is YSLEER. Trimming took 0 bases from V and 4 from J; bases not matched to a gene: 6. The CDR3 has 16 amino acids. CDR3 region: CASSQDLQGAADTQYF. CDR3 nucleotide sequence: TGCGCCAGCAGCCAAGACCTTCAGGGGGCCGCAGATACGCAGTATTTT.

The chain combines TRBV5-1 with TRBJ2-4, with D maybe TRBD2 (5 bases). Germline V gives CDR1 SGHRS, CDR2 YFSETQ. The CDR3 spans 14 residues. Trimming removed 1 base at V and 5 bases at J, with 10 bases between. The CDR3 DNA reads TGCGCCAGCAGCTTGAGGGCGCGGGAAAACATTCAGTACTTC. Encoded protein: CASSLRARENIQYF.

V is TRBV4-1 and J is TRBJ2-7, with TRBD2 matching over 7 bases. Unmatched junction bases numbered 12, after V lost 0 bases and J lost 7 bases. Germline V gives CDR1 MGHRA, CDR2 YSYEKL. The CDR3 extends over 16 amino acids. CDR3 sequence: CASSQDGFGVGGEQYF. CDR3 in DNA: TGCGCCAGCAGCCAAGATGGCTTCGGGGTGGGAGGGGAGCAGTACTTC.

This clone counts as hyperexpanded (1% or more). The chain has TRBV6-5 and TRBJ1-6; 7 positions match TRBD1. V shed 6 bases and J 14 bases; nucleotides not matched to a gene: 13. The CDR3 runs 14 residues. CDR1 and CDR2 from the germline V gene are MNHEY and SVGAGI. The CDR3 DNA reads as TGTGCCAGCAGACATCGACAGGGTTATGGATCCCTCCACTTT. Translating it yields CASRHRQGYGSLHF.

The chain uses TRBV5-1 and TRBJ2-5, with 12 bases lining up with TRBD1. Germline V gene data show CDR1 as SGHRS and CDR2 as YFSETQ. This CDR3 has 16 amino acids. V lost 4 bases and J lost 4; bases outside the gene matches: 8. CDR3: CASSRSGQGASETQYF. CDR3 nucleotides: TGCGCCAGCAGCCGTTCGGGACAGGGGGCTTCAGAGACCCAGTACTTC.